This T cell receptor beta chain came from a study of OX40 agonist ivuxolimab in advanced cancers. Study-wide points: Fewer expanded clones were found on average in CD4+ than in CD8+ T cells.

The germline V gene has CDR1 MDHEN and CDR2 SYDVKM. V trimming: 7 bases; J trimming: 7 bases; junction bases outside the gene matches: 13. This CDR3 has 14 amino acids. Drawing of blood for sampling happened at baseline, at cycle 4 day 1, and at cycle 7 day 1. As for this clone: The antigen remains unidentified.

Assay: immunoSEQ multiplex PCR; the TCRdb copy retains only in-frame clones and omits some. The sample records 70,000 to 95,000 clones, about 85% being singletons. This specimen consisted of CD4+ or CD8+ T cells sorted from blood, obtained in a trial of the OX40 agonist ivuxolimab. The chain is built from TRBV28 and TRBJ2-7; 7 positions agree with TRBD1. The receptor comes from an adult with an advanced solid tumor such as melanoma, head and neck, liver or kidney cancer. The CDR3 is CASNSGQALGEQYF. The CDR3, as DNA: TGTGCCAGCAACTCCGGACAGGCCCTAGGGGAGCAGTACTTC. Drawing the rest from reference TRBV28 and TRBJ2-7, the complete variable domain is DVKVTQSSRYLVKRTGEKVFLECVQDMDHENMFWYRQDPGLGLRLIYFSYDVKMKEKGDIPEGYSVSREKKERFSLILESASTNQTSMYLCASNSGQALGEQYFGPGTRLTVT.